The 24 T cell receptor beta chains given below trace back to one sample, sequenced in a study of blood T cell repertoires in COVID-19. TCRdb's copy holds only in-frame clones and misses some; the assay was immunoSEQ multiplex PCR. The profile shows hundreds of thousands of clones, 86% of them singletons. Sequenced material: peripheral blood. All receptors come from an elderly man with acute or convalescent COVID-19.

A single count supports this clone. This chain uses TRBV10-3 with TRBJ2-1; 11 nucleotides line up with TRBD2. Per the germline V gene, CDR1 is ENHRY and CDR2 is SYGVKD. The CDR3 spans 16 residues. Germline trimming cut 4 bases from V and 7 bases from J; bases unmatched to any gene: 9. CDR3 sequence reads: CAISGRLAGTGNEQFF. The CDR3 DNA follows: TGTGCCATCAGTGGCCGACTAGCGGGAACAGGAAATGAGCAGTTCTTC.

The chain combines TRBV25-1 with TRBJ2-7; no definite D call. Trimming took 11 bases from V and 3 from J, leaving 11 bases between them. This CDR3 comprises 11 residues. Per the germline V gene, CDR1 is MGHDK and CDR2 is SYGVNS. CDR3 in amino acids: CARGPGYEQYV. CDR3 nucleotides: TGTGCCCGAGGCCCGGGCTACGAGCAGTACGTC.

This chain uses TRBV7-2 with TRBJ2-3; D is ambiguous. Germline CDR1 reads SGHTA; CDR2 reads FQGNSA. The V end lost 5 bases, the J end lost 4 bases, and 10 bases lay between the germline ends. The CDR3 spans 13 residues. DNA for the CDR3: TGTGCCAGCAGCCCCTACAGTGCAGATACGCAGTATTTT. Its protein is CASSPYSADTQYF.

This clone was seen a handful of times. In nucleotides, the CDR3 is TGTGCCAGCAGCCCGGGACAGGCATACAATGAGCAGTTCTTC. Protein: CASSPGQAYNEQFF. The chain uses TRBV7-2 and TRBJ2-1; the match to TRBD1 covers 8 bases. CDR3 length equals 14 residues. Germline loops: CDR1 SGHTA, CDR2 FQGNSA. With V trimmed by 5 bases and J by 4 bases, 4 bases remained unmatched.

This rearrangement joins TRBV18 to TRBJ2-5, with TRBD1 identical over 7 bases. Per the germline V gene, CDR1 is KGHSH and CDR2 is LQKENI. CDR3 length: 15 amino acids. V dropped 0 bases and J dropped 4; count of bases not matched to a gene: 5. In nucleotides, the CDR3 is TGTGCCAGCTCACCACCGAACAGGGGACGAGAGACCCAGTACTTC. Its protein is CASSPPNRGRETQYF.

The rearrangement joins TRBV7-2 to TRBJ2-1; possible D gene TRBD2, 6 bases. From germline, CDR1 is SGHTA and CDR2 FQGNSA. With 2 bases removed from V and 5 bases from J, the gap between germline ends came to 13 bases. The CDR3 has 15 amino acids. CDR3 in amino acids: CASSLMAGLNNEQFF. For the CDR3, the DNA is TGTGCCAGCAGCTTAATGGCGGGATTGAACAATGAGCAGTTCTTC.

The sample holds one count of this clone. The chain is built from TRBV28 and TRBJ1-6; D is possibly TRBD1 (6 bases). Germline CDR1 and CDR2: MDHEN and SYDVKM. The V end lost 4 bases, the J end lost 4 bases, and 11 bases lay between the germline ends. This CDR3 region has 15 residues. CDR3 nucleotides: TGTGCCAGCAGTTCTCTCAGGGGTTATAATTCACCCCTCCACTTT. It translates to CASSSLRGYNSPLHF.

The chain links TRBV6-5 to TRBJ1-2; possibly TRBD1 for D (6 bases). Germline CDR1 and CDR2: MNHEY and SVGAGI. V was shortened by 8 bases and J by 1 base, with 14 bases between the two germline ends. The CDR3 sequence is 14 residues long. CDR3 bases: TGTGCCAGCCAGAGGGGGTTAGGTAACTATGGCTACACCTTC. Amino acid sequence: CASQRGLGNYGYTF.

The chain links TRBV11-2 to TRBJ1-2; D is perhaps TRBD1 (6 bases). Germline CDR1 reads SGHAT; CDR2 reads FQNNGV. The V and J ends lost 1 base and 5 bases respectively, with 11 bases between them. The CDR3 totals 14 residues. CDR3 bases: TGTGCCAGCAGCTTAGGCAGGGGCGGTTATGGCTACACCTTC. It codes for CASSLGRGGYGYTF.

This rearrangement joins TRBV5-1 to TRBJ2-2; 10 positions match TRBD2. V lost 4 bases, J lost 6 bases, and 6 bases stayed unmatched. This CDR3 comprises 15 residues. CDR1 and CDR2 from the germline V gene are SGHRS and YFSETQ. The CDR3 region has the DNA TGCGCCAGCAGCAGAACTAGCGGGAAGGCCGGGGAGCTGTTTTTT. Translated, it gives CASSRTSGKAGELFF. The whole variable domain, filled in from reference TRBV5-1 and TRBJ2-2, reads KAGVTQTPRYLIKTRGQQVTLSCSPISGHRSVSWYQQTPGQGLQFLFEYFSETQRNKGNFPGRFSGRQFSNSRSEMNVSTLELGDSALYLCASSRTSGKAGELFFGEGSRLTVL.

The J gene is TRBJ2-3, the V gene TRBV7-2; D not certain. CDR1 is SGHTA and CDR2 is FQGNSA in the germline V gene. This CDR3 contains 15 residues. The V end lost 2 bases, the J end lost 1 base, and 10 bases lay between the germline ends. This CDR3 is CASSLRRWGTDTQYF. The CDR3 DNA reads TGTGCCAGCAGCTTAAGGAGATGGGGCACAGATACGCAGTATTTT.

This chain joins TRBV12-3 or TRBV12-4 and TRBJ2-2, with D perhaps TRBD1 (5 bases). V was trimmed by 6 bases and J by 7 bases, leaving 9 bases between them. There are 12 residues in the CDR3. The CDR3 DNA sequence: TGTGCCAGCAGGGGGCTCGACGGGGAGCTGTTTTTT. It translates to CASRGLDGELFF.

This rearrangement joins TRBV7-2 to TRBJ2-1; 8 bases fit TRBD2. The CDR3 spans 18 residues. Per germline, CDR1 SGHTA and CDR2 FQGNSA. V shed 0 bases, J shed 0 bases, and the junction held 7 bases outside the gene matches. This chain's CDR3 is CASSLAPYLAGSYNEQFF. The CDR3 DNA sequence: TGTGCCAGCAGCTTAGCCCCCTATCTAGCGGGCTCCTACAATGAGCAGTTCTTC.

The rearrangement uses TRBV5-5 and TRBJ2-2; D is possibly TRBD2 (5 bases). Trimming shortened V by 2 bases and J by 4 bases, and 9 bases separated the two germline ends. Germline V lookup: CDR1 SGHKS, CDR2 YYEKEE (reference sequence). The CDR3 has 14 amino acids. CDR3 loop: CASSLAASTGELFF. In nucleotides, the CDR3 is TGTGCCAGCAGCTTAGCGGCCAGCACCGGGGAGCTGTTTTTT.

The CDR3 loop reads CASSFLPGTEAFF. The CDR3 DNA follows: TGTGCCAGCAGTTTTCTGCCGGGGACTGAAGCTTTCTTT. This chain uses TRBV12-3 or TRBV12-4 with TRBJ1-1; D is ambiguous. CDR3 length: 13 amino acids. The V end was cut by 3 bases, the J end by 5 bases, with 10 bases between.

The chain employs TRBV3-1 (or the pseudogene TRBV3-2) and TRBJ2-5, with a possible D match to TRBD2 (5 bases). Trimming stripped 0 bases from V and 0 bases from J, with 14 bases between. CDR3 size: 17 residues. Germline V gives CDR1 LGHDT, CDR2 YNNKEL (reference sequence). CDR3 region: CASSQDMTGKYQETQYF. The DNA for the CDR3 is TGTGCCAGCAGCCAAGATATGACGGGAAAGTACCAAGAGACCCAGTACTTC.

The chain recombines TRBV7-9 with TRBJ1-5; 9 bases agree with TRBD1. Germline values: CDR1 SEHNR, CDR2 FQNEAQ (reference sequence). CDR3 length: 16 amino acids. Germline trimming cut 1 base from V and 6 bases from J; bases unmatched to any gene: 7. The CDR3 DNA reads TGTGCCAGCAGCTTAGGACCGGGACAGGGAGTTCAGCCCCAGCATTTT. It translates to CASSLGPGQGVQPQHF.

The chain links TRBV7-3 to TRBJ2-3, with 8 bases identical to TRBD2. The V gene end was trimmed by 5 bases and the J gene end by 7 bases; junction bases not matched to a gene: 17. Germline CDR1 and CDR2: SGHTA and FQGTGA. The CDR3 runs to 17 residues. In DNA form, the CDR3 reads TGTGCCAGCAGCGAAACCGGGACGGGAGGGGGTTGGAATACGCAGTATTTT. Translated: CASSETGTGGGWNTQYF. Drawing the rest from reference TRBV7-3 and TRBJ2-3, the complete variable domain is GAGVSQTPSNKVTEKGKYVELRCDPISGHTALYWYRQSLGQGPEFLIYFQGTGAADDSGLPNDRFFAVRPEGSVSTLKIQRTERGDSAVYLCASSETGTGGGWNTQYFGPGTRLTVL.

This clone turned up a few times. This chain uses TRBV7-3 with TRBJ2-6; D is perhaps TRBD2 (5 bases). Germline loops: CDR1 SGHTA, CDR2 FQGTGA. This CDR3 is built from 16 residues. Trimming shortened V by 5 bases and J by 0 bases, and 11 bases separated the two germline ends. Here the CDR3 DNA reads TGTGCCAGCAGCCCCCAAGGGAGCTCTGGGGCCAACGTCCTGACTTTC. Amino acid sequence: CASSPQGSSGANVLTF.

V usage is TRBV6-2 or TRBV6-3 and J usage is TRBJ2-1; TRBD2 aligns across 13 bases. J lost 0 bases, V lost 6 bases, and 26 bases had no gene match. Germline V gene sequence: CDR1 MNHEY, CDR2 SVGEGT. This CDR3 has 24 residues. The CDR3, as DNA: TGTGCCAGCAGCCACGTTACCGGAGGGGTACTAGCGGGAGGGCGACTCGGCTCCTACAATGAGCAGTTCTTC. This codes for CASSHVTGGVLAGGRLGSYNEQFF.

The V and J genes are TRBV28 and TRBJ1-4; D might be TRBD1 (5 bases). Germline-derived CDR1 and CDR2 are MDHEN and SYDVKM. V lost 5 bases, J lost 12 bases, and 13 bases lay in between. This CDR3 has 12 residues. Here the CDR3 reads CASSRSGGELFF. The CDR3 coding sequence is TGTGCCAGCAGTCGTTCGGGGGGAGAACTGTTTTTT.

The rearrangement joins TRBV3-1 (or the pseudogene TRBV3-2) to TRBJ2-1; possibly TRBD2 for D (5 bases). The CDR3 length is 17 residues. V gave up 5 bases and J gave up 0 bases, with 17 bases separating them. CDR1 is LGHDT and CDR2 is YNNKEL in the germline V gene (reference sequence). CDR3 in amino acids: CASSGLAPFTSYNEQFF. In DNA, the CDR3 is TGTGCCAGCAGCGGGCTAGCCCCATTTACCTCCTACAATGAGCAGTTCTTC.

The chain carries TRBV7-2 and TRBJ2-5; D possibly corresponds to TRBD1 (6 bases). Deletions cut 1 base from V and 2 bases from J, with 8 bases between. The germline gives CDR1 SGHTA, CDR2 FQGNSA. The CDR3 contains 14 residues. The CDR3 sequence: CASSLDRVQETQYF. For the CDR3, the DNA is TGTGCCAGCAGCTTAGACAGGGTACAAGAGACCCAGTACTTC.

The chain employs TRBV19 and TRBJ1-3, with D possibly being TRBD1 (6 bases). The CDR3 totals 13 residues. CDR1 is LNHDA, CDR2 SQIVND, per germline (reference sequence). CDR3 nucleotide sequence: TGTGCTACTTCACAGGGACGGGGAAACACCATATATTTT. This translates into CATSQGRGNTIYF.